This record covers a single T cell receptor (beta chain). Its cognate antigen is unknown. The sample originates from a study of vaccination and CD4 T cells after COVID-19. At the level of the study: Post-vaccine sample collection happened at a median of around 65 days after dose two, ranging 14 to 241.

Treatment meaning: roughly 10-day PBMC culture with coronavirus spike peptide pools or control peptides (ViraFEST assay). One should note that the unexposed donor's CD4+ T cells were collected before the COVID-19 pandemic (2011-2018). The CDR3 sequence is 16 residues long. V dropped 1 base and J dropped 6; count of bases not matched to a gene: 8. Germline V gives CDR1 SGDLS, CDR2 YYNGEE. Once obtained from cultured CD4+ T cells, the DNA was sequenced using the Oncomine TCR Beta short-read assay. TCRdb independently ran MiXCR on the PCR reads; one entry per CDR3 protein. This sample has about 4,900 distinct CDR3 sequences, with roughly two fifths found just once.

This receptor was taken from a human donor in good health. The chain combines TRBV9 with TRBJ2-3; 10 nucleotides agree with TRBD2. Sequencing was done on a sample of CD4+ T cells from blood, cultured in vitro. CDR3 coding DNA: TGTGCCAGCAGCGTACTCCCTAGCGGGGGCGGGGATACGCAGTATTTT. The encoded protein is CASSVLPSGGGDTQYF.